These T cell receptor beta chains were read from a single sample in a study of blood T cell repertoires in COVID-19. Sequencing used immunoSEQ multiplex PCR; TCRdb keeps in-frame clones, though not all of them. The sample lists around 77,000 clones, more than 60% occurring once. The sequencing sample was made of peripheral blood. These receptors were collected from an elderly woman with active or convalescent COVID-19. Both conserved end residues are part of each CDR3. The order of the fields is clone size, V gene, D gene, J gene, CDR3 protein. The D gene is left open where the match is weak. Size is omitted from some rows. Given values are once, few, many or a class for expanded clones.

.	TRBV2	.	TRBJ1-2	CASSVGGETDYTF
.	TRBV9	.	TRBJ2-5	CASSVGPDQETQYF
few	TRBV28	TRBD1	TRBJ2-7	CASSQGQGINEQYF
.	TRBV19	.	TRBJ2-1	CASSNSQGPSYNEQFF
.	TRBV30	.	TRBJ1-3	CAWRVGGSSGNTIYF
.	TRBV4-3	.	TRBJ2-4	CASSQELGNYIQYF
once	TRBV30	TRBD2	TRBJ2-7	CAWTLSAGLAGGTPYEQYF
.	TRBV30	TRBD1	TRBJ1-3	CAWDRESGNTIYF
once	TRBV7-2	.	TRBJ1-1	CASSFGRESAEAFF
once	TRBV27	TRBD2	TRBJ2-6	CASSLHPLRSGGAAGANVLTF
.	TRBV7-2	.	TRBJ2-3	CASSLNRGTDTQYF
.	TRBV7-9	.	TRBJ1-3	CASSERGGGNTIYF
.	TRBV5-4	TRBD1	TRBJ1-2	CASSLDTGVGYGYTF
.	TRBV20-1	TRBD2	TRBJ2-3	CSASPRLAGTDTQYF
.	TRBV2	.	TRBJ1-2	CASSGGTYGYTF
few	TRBV27	TRBD1	TRBJ2-1	CASSLRARGLEQFF
few	TRBV6-2/TRBV6-3	.	TRBJ1-5	CASSTRENQPQHF
.	TRBV4-1	.	TRBJ1-2	CASSHKTTGLGYGYTF
.	TRBV9	TRBD2	TRBJ2-2	CASSPTSGTGELFF
.	TRBV27	.	TRBJ1-1	CASPNRQGWNTEAFF
once	TRBV9	.	TRBJ1-1	CASSVTPENTEAFF
.	TRBV19	TRBD1	TRBJ2-2	CASLAGQANTGELFF
.	TRBV29-1	TRBD1	TRBJ2-7	CSALTGPYEQYF
.	TRBV12-3/TRBV12-4	.	TRBJ1-5	CASTVRENQPQHF